The 28 T cell receptor beta chains below all came from one sample that was sequenced in a study of blood T cells in healthy people across ages. Combining a sample-barcoded 5' primer with a J-beta primer mix, a second PCR ran for roughly 7 to 11 cycles. TCRdb itself ran the 5' RACE reads through MiXCR, one entry per CDR3 protein. This table has some 1.4 million distinct CDR3 sequences, 35% to 45% appearing once. The sequencing input was blood. The receptors come from a woman younger than 35 in good health.

This clonotype was counted a few times. The chain uses TRBV28 and TRBJ1-1; D possibly corresponds to TRBD1 (5 bases). Germline V gives CDR1 MDHEN, CDR2 SYDVKM. Trimming stripped 6 bases from V and 1 base from J, with 21 bases between. The CDR3 is 17 residues long. CDR3 in amino acids: CASSYRMGDPTNTEAFF. The CDR3 region has the DNA TGTGCCAGCAGCTACCGAATGGGGGACCCTACGAACACTGAAGCTTTCTTT.

The chain has TRBV3-1 and TRBJ2-1; D is unclear. The germline gives CDR1 LGHDT, CDR2 YNNKEL (reference sequence). V was trimmed by 1 base and J by 1 base, leaving 17 bases between them. CDR3 length equals 18 residues. CDR3 sequence reads: CASSQGPPRTGSYNEQFF. The CDR3 bases are TGTGCCAGCAGCCAAGGCCCCCCTAGAACTGGATCCTACAATGAGCAGTTCTTC.

This chain joins TRBV12-3 or TRBV12-4 and TRBJ2-7; no reliable D call. V was pared by 3 bases and J by 3 bases, with 9 bases between. The CDR3 is 13 residues long. The chain's CDR3 is CASSFRSHYEQYF. As DNA, the CDR3 is TGTGCCAGCAGTTTCCGGTCACACTACGAGCAGTACTTC.

V is TRBV29-1 and J is TRBJ2-1, with 10 bases that match TRBD2. The DNA matches TRBJ2-7 better at its end, which makes the J call doubtful. From germline, CDR1 is SQVTM and CDR2 ANQGSEA. The CDR3 consists of 13 residues. CDR3 DNA sequence: TGCAGCACCGGGACTAGCGCCTACAATGAGCAGTACTTC. Translation: CSTGTSAYNEQYF.

This clonotype was seen a handful of times. The chain combines TRBV13 with TRBJ1-4; a possible D gene is TRBD1 (5 bases). This CDR3 comprises 14 residues. Trimming cost V 6 bases and J 5 bases, with 13 bases left between them. Germline V CDR1 and CDR2: PRHDT, FYEKMQ (reference sequence). CDR3 DNA: TGTGCCAGCAGAGCCAGGGTAGGCAATGAAAAACTGTTTTTT. This encodes CASRARVGNEKLFF. Drawing the rest from reference TRBV13 and TRBJ1-4, the complete variable domain is AAGVIQSPRHLIKEKRETATLKCYPIPRHDTVYWYQQGPGQDPQFLISFYEKMQSDKGSIPDRFSAQQFSDYHSELNMSSLELGDSALYFCASRARVGNEKLFFGSGTQLSVL.

The V and J genes are TRBV7-8 and TRBJ2-4, with 7 bases identical to TRBD1. The J call could be wrong; TRBJ2-7 is a better fit for the DNA end. The CDR3 runs 17 residues. Germline CDR1 is SGHVS and CDR2 is FQNEAQ. DNA for the CDR3: TGTGCCAGCAGCTTAGGGGACAGAAATGGCCGTAGCCACGAGCAGTACTTC. Its protein product is CASSLGDRNGRSHEQYF.

In the case of this clonotype: The junction and the germline gene differ at one end; a read error may be behind it. The chain carries TRBV5-1 and TRBJ2-1, with 7 bases lining up with TRBD1. CDR1 is SGHRS, CDR2 YFSETQ, per germline. The CDR3 sequence is 14 residues long. The CDR3 loop is CANSLRTGKNEQFF. In nucleotides, the CDR3 is TGCGCCAACAGCTTGCGGACAGGAAAAAATGAGCAGTTCTTC.

This clonotype was picked up a small number of times. The rearrangement joins TRBV10-3 to TRBJ2-7; D might be TRBD1 (8 bases). The CDR3 runs to 14 residues. Germline assignment: CDR1 ENHRY and CDR2 SYGVKD. The ends were cut back, 7 bases at V and 4 bases at J, with 17 bases in the middle. The CDR3 bases are TGTGCCATCAAACCCGACAGGGGAGGGTACGAGCAGTACTTC. Encoded protein: CAIKPDRGGYEQYF.

The V gene is TRBV28, the J gene TRBJ1-1, with D hard to call. The CDR3 is 12 residues long. Per the germline V gene, CDR1 is MDHEN and CDR2 is SYDVKM. Trimming cost V 9 bases and J 2 bases, with 10 bases left between them. CDR3 sequence reads: CASTQTNTEAFF. The CDR3 nucleotides read TGTGCCAGTACGCAAACAAACACTGAAGCTTTCTTT.

The chain carries TRBV20-1 and TRBJ2-7, with D unresolved. Deletions cut 7 bases from V and 5 bases from J, with 15 bases between. This CDR3 contains 12 residues. Germline CDR1 is DFQATT and CDR2 is SNEGSKA (reference sequence). CDR3 sequence reads: CSVIGRLDEQYF. The CDR3 bases are TGCAGTGTTATCGGGCGGCTGGACGAGCAGTACTTC.

With respect to this clonotype: Just one base apart from a much larger clone, this may be a read error. This chain links TRBV7-2 with TRBJ2-4; TRBD2 might be the D (6 bases). With the DNA end fitting TRBJ2-7 better, the J assignment may be wrong. Germline-derived CDR1 and CDR2 are SGHTA and FQGNSA. The CDR3 contains 16 residues. CDR3 sequence (DNA): TGTGCCAGCAGCTTATTTATCGGGAGTATTGTGGACGAGCAGTACTTC. This gives the protein CASSLFIGSIVDEQYF.

This clonotype has just a few counts. The chain employs TRBV20-1 and TRBJ2-3; 8 bases fit TRBD2. The CDR3 runs 14 residues. CDR1 is DFQATT and CDR2 is SNEGSKA in the germline V gene (reference sequence). V lost 3 bases to trimming and J lost 3 bases; unmatched junction nucleotides: 5. CDR3 in DNA: TGCAGTGCTAGCGGGGGGGCGGGGACAGATACGCAGTATTTT. It is translated as CSASGGAGTDTQYF.

V is TRBV9 and J is TRBJ1-2, with 7 positions matching TRBD1. CDR1 and CDR2 (germline): SGDLS, YYNGEE. J was trimmed by 3 bases and V by 2 bases; bases with no gene match: 1. The CDR3 is 13 amino acids. The DNA of the CDR3 is TGTGCCAGCAGCGTTGACAGGGACTATGGCTACACCTTC. Residues: CASSVDRDYGYTF.

This clonotype was counted between two and nine times. V usage is TRBV5-1 and J usage is TRBJ2-1; no reliable D call. CDR1 and CDR2 from the germline V gene are SGHRS and YFSETQ. V was cut by 3 bases and J by 4 bases, with 17 bases left in between. CDR3 length: 16 residues. In nucleotides, the CDR3 is TGCGCCAGCAGCTGGCCCCCATCCGGGTTATACAATGAGCAGTTCTTC. Translating it yields CASSWPPSGLYNEQFF. The whole variable domain, filled in from reference TRBV5-1 and TRBJ2-1, reads KAGVTQTPRYLIKTRGQQVTLSCSPISGHRSVSWYQQTPGQGLQFLFEYFSETQRNKGNFPGRFSGRQFSNSRSEMNVSTLELGDSALYLCASSWPPSGLYNEQFFGPGTRLTVL.

This clonotype appeared a few times. V is TRBV28 and J is TRBJ1-2, with 8 bases fitting TRBD1. The CDR3 is 17 residues long. The germline gives CDR1 MDHEN, CDR2 SYDVKM. Losses at the gene ends were 8 bases for V and 0 bases for J; bases not matched to a gene: 14. CDR3 DNA sequence: TGTGCCAGCGATACTATACGGGACAGGCCCACTAACTATGGCTACACCTTC. Translated: CASDTIRDRPTNYGYTF.

The chain is built from TRBV20-1 and TRBJ2-5; unclear D gene. V was pared by 7 bases and J by 2 bases, with 5 bases between. CDR1 and CDR2 (germline): DFQATT, SNEGSKA (reference sequence). The CDR3 contains 10 residues. The CDR3 region has the DNA TGCAGTGGGCCGCAAGAGACCCAGTACTTC. This gives the protein CSGPQETQYF.

This clonotype was seen more than once but under ten times. V and J are TRBV5-5 and TRBJ2-5; no reliable D call. The J call may be incorrect, as the DNA end agrees better with TRBJ2-7. The germline CDR1 and CDR2 sequences are SGHKS and YYEKEE (reference sequence). The CDR3 length is 14 residues. The DNA of the CDR3 is TGTGCCAGCAGCTTGGTATCCCAGAACTCCGAGCAGTACTTC. This sequence encodes CASSLVSQNSEQYF.

This clonotype was detected a few times. V gene TRBV7-3 combines with J gene TRBJ2-7; the D call may be TRBD1 or TRBD2 (6 bases each). The CDR3 is made up of 16 amino acids. V was cut by 0 bases and J by 7 bases, with 19 bases left in between. Looked up from germline, CDR1 is SGHTA and CDR2 is FQGTGA. DNA of the CDR3: TGTGCCAGCAGCTTAACTGGGGGGACACTATACAATGAGCAGTACTTC. As protein: CASSLTGGTLYNEQYF.

V and J are TRBV9 and TRBJ2-3; D gene uncertain. Germline assignment: CDR1 SGDLS and CDR2 YYNGEE. The length of the CDR3 is 15 residues. The V end was cut by 0 bases, the J end by 6 bases, with 14 bases between. The CDR3 sequence: CASSVEGLVGDTQYF. CDR3 DNA: TGTGCCAGCAGCGTAGAGGGCCTAGTGGGGGATACGCAGTATTTT.

There are a few counts of this clonotype. The rearrangement joins TRBV20-1 to TRBJ2-4, with D tentatively TRBD2 (6 bases). Germline V gene sequence: CDR1 DFQATT, CDR2 SNEGSKA (reference sequence). Trimming cost V 5 bases and J 13 bases, with 15 bases left between them. The CDR3 runs 11 residues. CDR3 nucleotide sequence: TGCAGTGCTTCTCTGGGAGGAGAGCAGTACTTC. The encoded protein is CSASLGGEQYF.

This clonotype was recorded a few times. V gene TRBV29-1 combines with J gene TRBJ2-1, with D tentatively TRBD1 (5 bases). V gave up 8 bases and J gave up 5 bases, with 16 bases separating them. The CDR3 has 13 residues. From germline, CDR1 is SQVTM and CDR2 ANQGSEA. The CDR3 spells CSSRRQRDNEQFF. In nucleotides, the CDR3 is TGCAGCTCCCGTCGACAGAGAGACAATGAGCAGTTCTTC.

The chain uses TRBV20-1 and TRBJ2-1; TRBD2 matches at 7 bases. The CDR3 length is 15 residues. J lost 1 base, V lost 3 bases, and 6 bases had no gene match. The germline gives CDR1 DFQATT, CDR2 SNEGSKA (reference sequence). CDR3 sequence (DNA): TGCAGTGCTAGCTCGGGGAGGGTTTCCTACAATGAGCAGTTCTTC. Residues: CSASSGRVSYNEQFF.

A few counts support this clonotype. CDR3 amino acids: CASSSESQPQHF. The CDR3 DNA reads TGTGCCAGCAGTTCGGAGTCACAGCCCCAGCATTTT. The chain couples TRBV12-3 or TRBV12-4 to TRBJ1-5; D gene uncertain. Trimming took off 4 bases at V and 7 bases at J, with 8 bases between the two ends. This CDR3 has 12 residues.

The CDR3 nucleotides are TGTGCCACCTATGAAGCTAACTATGGCTACACCTTC. Its translation: CATYEANYGYTF. The chain couples TRBV6-2 or TRBV6-3 to TRBJ1-2; D gene uncertain. Germline V gene lookup returns CDR1 MNHEY and CDR2 SVGEGT. Trimming pared 10 bases from V and 0 bases from J, leaving 9 bases between. This CDR3 has 12 residues.

There are many counts of this clonotype. This sequence joins TRBV3-1 and TRBJ1-1; D not certain. With 3 bases removed from V and 0 bases from J, the gap between germline ends came to 5 bases. Germline V gene lookup returns CDR1 LGHDT and CDR2 YNNKEL (reference sequence). CDR3 length: 13 amino acids. CDR3 amino acids: CASSQGMNTEAFF. The CDR3 DNA follows: TGTGCCAGCAGCCAGGGGATGAACACTGAAGCTTTCTTT.

The chain combines TRBV24-1 with TRBJ2-7; weak D call: TRBD1 (6 bases). Matching the DNA end better, TRBJ2-5 makes the J call doubtful. Germline CDR1 and CDR2: KGHDR and SFDVKD. The CDR3 spans 14 residues. This CDR3 is CATSDPTGLETQYF. The CDR3 nucleotides read TGTGCCACCAGTGATCCTACAGGGCTAGAGACCCAGTACTTC.

The J gene is TRBJ2-2, the V gene TRBV7-2, with D uncertain. CDR1 and CDR2 (germline): SGHTA, FQGNSA. V lost 1 base, J lost 3 bases, and 12 bases lay in between. The CDR3 is 16 residues long. Here the CDR3 reads CASSLGLTEDTGELFF. The CDR3 bases are TGTGCCAGCAGCTTAGGACTGACTGAGGACACCGGGGAGCTGTTTTTT.

The chain joins TRBV12-3 or TRBV12-4 to TRBJ2-1; possibly TRBD2 for D (5 bases). The CDR3 totals 14 residues. Trimming removed 8 bases from V and 7 bases from J, with 18 bases in between. DNA of the CDR3: TGTGCCAGCGTCGAAGAGGGTTTGCGGAATGAGCAGTTCTTC. It translates to CASVEEGLRNEQFF.